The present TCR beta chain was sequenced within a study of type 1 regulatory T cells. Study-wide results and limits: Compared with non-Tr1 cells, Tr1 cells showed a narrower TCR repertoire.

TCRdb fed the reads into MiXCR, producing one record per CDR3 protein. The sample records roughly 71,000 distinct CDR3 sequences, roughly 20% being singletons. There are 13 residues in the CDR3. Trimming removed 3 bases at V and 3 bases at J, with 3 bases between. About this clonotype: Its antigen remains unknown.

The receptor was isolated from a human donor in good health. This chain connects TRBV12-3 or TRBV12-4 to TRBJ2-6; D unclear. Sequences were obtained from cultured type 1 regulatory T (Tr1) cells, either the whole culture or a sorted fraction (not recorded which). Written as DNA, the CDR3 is TGTGCCAGCAGTTTGAATGGGGCCAACGTCCTGACTTTC. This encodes CASSLNGANVLTF.